These 20 T cell receptor beta chains were sequenced from one sample in a study of post-analysis software for immune sequencing data. Study-level findings and limits: There were five or six TRBV segments more frequent in patients than controls, and TRBV5-6, TRBV5-1 and TRBV20-1 were among them.

For these TCRs, the target antigens are not known. The TCR beta cDNA libraries contained unique molecular identifiers. MiXCR was run by TCRdb on the PCR reads, yielding one entry per CDR3 protein. Of fewer than 700,000 distinct CDR3 sequences listed, 44% are singletons. What was sequenced was blood. Receptor source: a girl aged 10-17 years with multiple sclerosis.

With regard to this clonotype: The germline gene is not matched at one end of the junction; a read error may be the cause. The chain combines TRBV6-5 with TRBJ2-7; maybe TRBD1 (5 bases). Germline CDR1 reads MNHEY; CDR2 reads SVGAGI. The CDR3 sequence is 13 residues long. CDR3 in amino acids: CVSEAGHSYEQYF. The DNA for the CDR3 is TGTGTCAGCGAGGCAGGGCATTCCTACGAGCAGTACTTC.

This chain uses TRBV10-3 with TRBJ2-3; 8 positions agree with TRBD2. The CDR3 runs 15 residues. The V gene end was trimmed by 8 bases and the J gene end by 3 bases; junction bases not matched to a gene: 10. Germline-derived CDR1 and CDR2 are ENHRY and SYGVKD. The CDR3 nucleotides are TGTGCCATCCAACGGAGAGCGGGAGAAACAGATACGCAGTATTTT. Its translation: CAIQRRAGETDTQYF.

This sequence joins TRBV5-6 and TRBJ2-3, with 7 bases aligning to TRBD2. The J segment lost 4 bases and the V segment lost 1 base, leaving 6 bases of the junction unmatched. CDR1 SGHDT and CDR2 YYEEEE come from the germline V gene. The CDR3 contains 15 residues. CDR3 coding DNA: TGTGCCAGCAGCTTGTCAGGGAGGGAGGCAGATACGCAGTATTTT. Amino acids: CASSLSGREADTQYF.

In its sample, this clonotype was seen many times. CDR3 in DNA: TGCGCCAGCAACTATCTAGCGGGGACGTACACAGATACGCAGTATTTT. Translated: CASNYLAGTYTDTQYF. This sequence joins TRBV5-1 and TRBJ2-3, with TRBD2 identical over 9 bases. The germline V gene has CDR1 SGHRS and CDR2 YFSETQ. There are 16 residues in the CDR3. With V trimmed by 6 bases and J by 2 bases, 10 bases remained unmatched.

This sequence joins TRBV12-3 or TRBV12-4 and TRBJ2-7; no definite D call. With 5 bases removed from V and 7 bases from J, the gap between germline ends came to 12 bases. The CDR3 extends over 12 amino acids. The CDR3 loop is CASSPTPREQYF. DNA of the CDR3: TGTGCCAGCAGTCCCACACCGAGAGAGCAGTACTTC.

The gene calls are TRBV6-5 and TRBJ2-3, with D possibly TRBD1 on 5 matching bases. CDR3 length: 12 amino acids. Germline V gene sequence: CDR1 MNHEY, CDR2 SVGAGI. Trimming stripped 2 bases from V and 12 bases from J, with 12 bases between. Here the CDR3 reads CASSYGLGEQYF. In nucleotides, the CDR3 is TGTGCCAGCAGTTACGGGCTAGGGGAACAGTATTTT.

This clonotype turned up a few times. The V and J genes are TRBV9 and TRBJ2-7; D is perhaps TRBD2 (5 bases). CDR1 and CDR2 (germline): SGDLS, YYNGEE. The ends were cut back, 0 bases at V and 0 bases at J, with 10 bases in the middle. The CDR3 has 15 amino acids. CDR3 DNA: TGTGCCAGCAGCGTAGGGGCTAGCAGCTCCTACGAGCAGTACTTC. Translation gives CASSVGASSSYEQYF.

The chain employs TRBV5-1 and TRBJ2-7; 12 nucleotides align to TRBD2. This CDR3 is 17 amino acids long. Germline V gives CDR1 SGHRS, CDR2 YFSETQ. Trimming at V came to 0 bases and at J to 0 bases, leaving 4 bases not matched to a gene. CDR3 nucleotides: TGCGCCAGCAGCTTGGGGACTAGCGGGATCGTCTCCTACGAGCAGTACTTC. Protein: CASSLGTSGIVSYEQYF.

V is TRBV18 and J is TRBJ2-7, with unresolved D. Trimming removed 2 bases from V and 4 bases from J, with 6 bases in between. CDR1 and CDR2 (germline): KGHSH, LQKENI. The CDR3 consists of 12 residues. CDR3: CASSPRKYEQYF. The CDR3 nucleotides are TGTGCCAGCTCACCAAGGAAATACGAGCAGTACTTC.

The V and J genes are TRBV10-3 and TRBJ2-1, with TRBD1 identical over 11 bases. The CDR3 covers 14 residues. From germline, CDR1 is ENHRY and CDR2 SYGVKD. Trimming cost V 10 bases and J 4 bases; bases outside gene matches: 6. The CDR3: CASTGTGGYNEQFF. CDR3 DNA: TGTGCCAGTACCGGGACAGGGGGGTACAATGAGCAGTTCTTC.

This clonotype has a handful of counts. J is TRBJ2-7 and V is TRBV12-3 or TRBV12-4, with 11 bases matching TRBD2. The CDR3 runs to 14 residues. The V gene end was trimmed by 4 bases and the J gene end by 5 bases; junction bases not matched to a gene: 4. The CDR3 loop reads CASSWLAGGDEQYF. CDR3 in DNA: TGTGCCAGCAGTTGGTTAGCGGGAGGGGACGAGCAGTACTTC.

V and J are TRBV12-3 or TRBV12-4 and TRBJ1-1, with D unresolved. The V and J ends lost 6 bases and 3 bases respectively, with 14 bases between them. The CDR3 is 14 residues long. The CDR3 bases are TGTGCCAGCAGCGCGACCTTACCGGACACTGAAGCTTTCTTT. Translated, it gives CASSATLPDTEAFF.

This rearrangement joins TRBV7-2 to TRBJ2-1; a possible D gene is TRBD2 (6 bases). The J call could be wrong; TRBJ2-7 is a better fit for the DNA end. The CDR3 contains 16 residues. Germline lookup yields CDR1 SGHTA and CDR2 FQGNSA. The CDR3 region is CASSLHKAGSYNEQYF. The CDR3 DNA reads as TGTGCCAGCAGCTTACACAAGGCGGGGTCCTACAATGAGCAGTACTTC.

The rearrangement joins TRBV12-3 or TRBV12-4 to TRBJ2-1; D remains unclear. With 1 base removed from V and 8 bases from J, the gap between germline ends came to 9 bases. The length of the CDR3 is 13 residues. The CDR3 loop reads CASSLEARDEQFF. CDR3 in DNA: TGTGCCAGCAGTTTAGAGGCCCGGGATGAGCAGTTCTTC.

The chain uses TRBV12-3 or TRBV12-4 and TRBJ1-2; possible D gene TRBD1, 6 bases. The CDR3 spans 13 residues. Deletions cut 4 bases from V and 8 bases from J, with 14 bases between. DNA for the CDR3: TGTGCCAGCAGTTCCCGGGACACCTCGGGCTACACCTTC. This translates into CASSSRDTSGYTF.

The V gene is TRBV4-1, the J gene TRBJ1-2; 7 bases line up with TRBD1. The CDR3 has 14 amino acids. Per the germline V gene, CDR1 is MGHRA and CDR2 is YSYEKL. V lost 0 bases, J lost 7 bases, and 5 bases stayed unmatched. CDR3: CASSQDRGRGGYTF. The CDR3 bases are TGCGCCAGCAGCCAAGATAGGGGGCGAGGTGGCTACACCTTC.

CDR3 DNA sequence: TGCGCCAGCAGCTTCCCGGACAGGGACTACAATGAGCAGTTCTTC. It encodes CASSFPDRDYNEQFF. This rearrangement joins TRBV5-1 to TRBJ2-1, with 8 nucleotides matching TRBD1. Germline CDR1 is SGHRS and CDR2 is YFSETQ. J lost 3 bases, V lost 2 bases, and 4 bases had no gene match. This CDR3 region has 15 residues.

There are a few counts of this clonotype. CDR3 amino acids: CASSLEPAAGSYNEQFF. CDR3 DNA: TGCGCCAGCAGCTTGGAGCCTGCAGCGGGGTCCTACAATGAGCAGTTCTTC. The chain couples TRBV5-1 to TRBJ2-1; TRBD2 matches 7 bases. The CDR3 is 17 amino acids. Losses at the gene ends were 0 bases for V and 1 base for J; bases not matched to a gene: 7. Germline CDR1 reads SGHRS; CDR2 reads YFSETQ.

On this clonotype itself: Compared with germline, one end of the junction differs, possibly owing to a read error. This CDR3 is CASSVEGQGAYEQVF. CDR3 nucleotides: TGTGCCAGCAGCGTGGAAGGACAGGGGGCCTATGAGCAGGTCTTC. The chain recombines TRBV9 with TRBJ2-1; 11 bases fit TRBD1. Germline CDR1 SGDLS, CDR2 YYNGEE. The CDR3 spans 15 residues.

V usage is TRBV27 and J usage is TRBJ1-4; 7 bases line up with TRBD1. Germline values: CDR1 MNHEY, CDR2 SMNVEV (reference sequence). J gave up 8 bases and V 5 bases, and 8 bases lay outside the gene matches. The CDR3 is made up of 14 amino acids. The CDR3: CASSGTDENEKLFF. The CDR3 DNA reads as TGTGCCAGCAGTGGGACAGACGAAAACGAAAAACTGTTTTTT.